What follows is one T cell receptor beta chain and its context. This clone may be a read error of a much larger clone one base away. This CDR3 has 16 amino acids. The V and J ends lost 2 bases and 6 bases, in that order; junction bases with no gene match: 12. Germline values: CDR1 MNHEY, CDR2 SVGEGT. CDR3-region Arm-PCR and iRepertoire HTBI primers produced the TCR beta libraries. TCRdb reprocessed the multiplex PCR reads via MiXCR and lists one record per CDR3 protein. Among a few hundred thousand distinct CDR3 sequences listed, 20% to 25% were seen once. This entry is derived from a study of regulatory T cells in long-lasting Graves disease. Time point reported: persistent/refractory GD, antithyroid drugs over 5 years with positive TRAb. PBMCs provided the RNA from which the TCR library was made. Graves' disease diagnoses followed American Thyroid Association guidelines.

V gene TRBV6-2 or TRBV6-3 combines with J gene TRBJ2-7; TRBD2 aligns across 8 bases. Specimen: peripheral blood mononuclear cells (PBMCs), collected when the disease was refractory, from a patient treated with antithyroid drugs. This clonotype originated in a female donor with Graves disease. CDR3 nucleotide sequence: TGTGCCAGCAGTTACCAGCTAGCGGGCTTCGGGGGCGAGCAGTACTTC. It yields the protein CASSYQLAGFGGEQYF.